This T cell receptor beta chain came from a study of cytomegalovirus exposure and HLA in healthy donors. The V end was cut by 6 bases, the J end by 3 bases, with 9 bases between. This CDR3 region has 14 residues. Germline V CDR1 and CDR2: LNHDA, SQIVND (reference sequence). This PCR relied on a set of 60 Vbeta primers and 13 Jbeta primers. Using immunoSEQ multiplex PCR, the repertoire was profiled, and TCRdb retains in-frame clones only, with some absent. The sample holds about 180,000 clones; almost 85% are singletons and the top ten take around 0.52%. Concerning this clone itself: Its matching antigen is unknown.

Whole-study results and caveats: Later analysis identified several of the most significant clusters that appeared linked to common viral pathogens. Accurate predictions that matched the HLA-A and HLA-B alleles of most subjects were reportedly made from TCR beta sequences.

The clonotype comes from a woman in her 50s in good health and CMV-seronegative. What was sequenced was PBMCs. The V gene is TRBV19, the J gene TRBJ1-6; no clear D gene. In DNA form, the CDR3 reads TGTGCCAGTAGAGAATCGGTCTATAATTCACCCCTCCACTTT. It specifies CASRESVYNSPLHF.